This T cell receptor beta chain was sequenced for a study of control samples from healthy donors and cancer patients. The CDR3 is made up of 16 amino acids. The germline V gene encodes CDR1 LNHNV and CDR2 YYDKDF (reference sequence). V shed 1 base and J 8 bases; nucleotides not matched to a gene: 10. Here immunoSEQ multiplex PCR was the method, and the copy in TCRdb shows in-frame clones only, minus some. The data contain about 120,000 clones, around 89% of them singletons. Sequencing was carried out using PBMCs. The chain has TRBV15 and TRBJ2-1; 8 bases agree with TRBD2. The TCR was taken from a woman aged 50 to 65 with colorectal cancer. The CDR3 loop is CATSRVSGGASDEQFF. The DNA of the CDR3 is TGTGCCACCAGCAGAGTTTCCGGGGGGGCCTCCGATGAGCAGTTCTTC.